The 20 T cell receptor beta chains below all came from one sample that was sequenced in a study of blood T cell repertoires in COVID-19. Sequencing used immunoSEQ multiplex PCR; TCRdb keeps in-frame clones, though not all of them. The repertoire has tens of thousands of clones, roughly nine tenths of them found once; the top ten carry roughly 2.3%. The sequenced sample consisted of peripheral blood. These receptors all stem from a man between 45 and 60 years old with acute or convalescent COVID-19.

The DNA of the CDR3 is TGCGCCAGCAGCCAGATCTCCAGGGGGCGAACTGAAGCTTTCTTT. Its translation: CASSQISRGRTEAFF. The V and J genes are TRBV4-3 and TRBJ1-1; TRBD1 matches at 8 bases. J gave up 5 bases and V 3 bases, and 8 bases lay outside the gene matches. This CDR3 is 15 amino acids long. Germline V CDR1 and CDR2: LGHNA, YSLEER.

V is TRBV10-1 and J is TRBJ2-3; TRBD2 might be the D (6 bases). V lost 4 bases, J lost 5 bases, and 16 bases lay in between. This CDR3 comprises 15 residues. Germline V gene sequence: CDR1 WNHNN, CDR2 SYGVQD (reference sequence). CDR3 nucleotide sequence: TGCGCCAGCAGTGCGAGAACGGGAGCGGTAGATACGCAGTATTTT. This gives the protein CASSARTGAVDTQYF.

The rearrangement links TRBV6-5 to TRBJ2-1, with 7 positions matching TRBD2. In germline, CDR1 is MNHEY, CDR2 SVGAGI. The CDR3 is 16 amino acids. V shed 2 bases, J shed 7 bases, and the junction held 11 bases outside the gene matches. The CDR3 sequence: CASSYAGGGSWNEQFF. In DNA form, the CDR3 reads TGTGCCAGCAGTTACGCTGGCGGGGGTAGTTGGAATGAGCAGTTCTTC.

CDR3 sequence: CASSLNRGETQYF. As DNA, the CDR3 is TGTGCCAGCAGCCTCAACAGGGGAGAGACCCAGTACTTC. The rearrangement links TRBV3-1 (or the pseudogene TRBV3-2) to TRBJ2-5, with 7 bases that match TRBD1. Germline lookup yields CDR1 LGHDT and CDR2 YNNKEL (reference sequence). V dropped 4 bases and J dropped 4; count of bases not matched to a gene: 3. This CDR3 has 13 residues.

In its sample, this clone was seen once. V and J are TRBV19 and TRBJ2-7; 7 bases are shared with TRBD2. CDR1 and CDR2 from the germline V gene are LNHDA and SQIVND (reference sequence). The CDR3 runs to 13 residues. V lost 6 bases and J lost 3; bases outside the gene matches: 5. The chain's CDR3 is CASSAGASYEQYF. CDR3 nucleotide sequence: TGTGCCAGTAGCGCGGGAGCCAGCTACGAGCAGTACTTC.

The CDR3 region is CASSQSYEQYF. DNA for the CDR3: TGTGCCAGCAGCCAGTCTTACGAGCAGTACTTC. The rearrangement links TRBV3-1 (or the pseudogene TRBV3-2) to TRBJ2-7; D gene uncertain. The length of the CDR3 is 11 residues. Trimming removed 3 bases from V and 4 bases from J, with 4 bases in between. From germline, CDR1 is LGHDT and CDR2 YNNKEL (reference sequence).

This chain uses TRBV11-2 with TRBJ2-2, with unresolved D. CDR3 size: 16 residues. The V gene lost 1 base and the J gene lost 2 bases, with 11 bases spanning the gap. CDR1 and CDR2 (germline): SGHAT, FQNNGV. CDR3 region: CASSLGFDTNTGELFF. The CDR3, as DNA: TGTGCCAGCAGCTTAGGATTCGATACTAACACCGGGGAGCTGTTTTTT.

This chain uses TRBV19 with TRBJ1-5; D may be TRBD1 (5 bases). CDR1 and CDR2 from the germline V gene are LNHDA and SQIVND (reference sequence). The germline V and J ends were trimmed by 3 bases and 5 bases, with 14 bases remaining between them. This CDR3 contains 15 residues. CDR3 amino acids: CASSIPDSRYQPQHF. The CDR3 region has the DNA TGTGCCAGTAGTATCCCAGACAGCCGTTATCAGCCCCAGCATTTT.

The chain couples TRBV3-1 (or the pseudogene TRBV3-2) to TRBJ1-6, with 7 bases fitting TRBD1. The CDR3 spans 14 residues. Germline CDR1 reads LGHDT; CDR2 reads YNNKEL (reference sequence). The ends lost 4 bases at V and 8 bases at J; junction bases unmatched: 5. This CDR3 reads CASSPRDRDSPLHF. The DNA of the CDR3 is TGTGCCAGCAGCCCTCGGGACAGAGATTCACCCCTCCACTTT.

The chain has TRBV19 and TRBJ1-2; 9 bases match TRBD1. The CDR3 extends over 18 amino acids. Germline loops: CDR1 LNHDA, CDR2 SQIVND (reference sequence). With 2 bases clipped from V and 0 bases from J, the junction kept 10 bases outside the gene matches. In nucleotides, the CDR3 is TGTGCCAGTAGTATAAACCGGGACAGGGATAAACCTAACTATGGCTACACCTTC. Translating gives CASSINRDRDKPNYGYTF.

This chain joins TRBV2 and TRBJ2-5; TRBD2 agrees at 15 bases. With 6 bases clipped from V and 4 bases from J, the junction kept 12 bases outside the gene matches. The CDR3 runs to 18 residues. Germline CDR1 is SNHLY and CDR2 is FYNNEI. CDR3: CASRGRGLAGGRGETQYF. The CDR3, as DNA: TGTGCCAGCAGGGGACGGGGACTAGCGGGGGGCCGTGGAGAGACCCAGTACTTC.

The chain uses TRBV2 and TRBJ1-1; perhaps TRBD1 as D (6 bases). V gave up 5 bases and J gave up 2 bases, with 12 bases separating them. The CDR3 consists of 14 residues. Per germline, CDR1 SNHLY and CDR2 FYNNEI. The CDR3 here is CASSPRTVNTEAFF. The CDR3 coding sequence is TGTGCCAGCAGTCCACGGACAGTAAACACTGAAGCTTTCTTT.

The chain employs TRBV24-1 and TRBJ2-2, with 8 bases fitting TRBD2. J was trimmed by 6 bases and V by 5 bases; bases with no gene match: 10. The CDR3 covers 16 residues. The germline gives CDR1 KGHDR, CDR2 SFDVKD. The CDR3 reads CATSVTGGPQAGELFF. For the CDR3, the DNA is TGTGCCACCAGTGTGACGGGAGGGCCGCAAGCCGGGGAGCTGTTTTTT.

The V and J genes are TRBV30 and TRBJ1-4; the match to TRBD1 covers 7 bases. V trimming: 3 bases; J trimming: 3 bases; junction bases outside the gene matches: 7. Germline CDR1 is GTSNPN and CDR2 is SVGIG (reference sequence). The CDR3 loop spans 15 amino acids. CDR3 sequence reads: CAWRNPGGPNEKLFF. As DNA, the CDR3 is TGTGCCTGGAGAAACCCAGGGGGGCCTAATGAAAAACTGTTTTTT.

The V and J genes are TRBV5-6 and TRBJ2-5, with D perhaps matching TRBD2 (6 bases). V lost 4 bases to trimming and J lost 1 base, with 11 bases between them. Per the germline V gene, CDR1 is SGHDT and CDR2 is YYEEEE. The CDR3 is 14 amino acids. CDR3 in amino acids: CASSRRGSQETQYF. The CDR3, as DNA: TGTGCCAGCAGCCGCCGGGGGTCCCAAGAGACCCAGTACTTC. The whole variable domain, remainder taken from reference TRBV5-6 and TRBJ2-5, is DAGVTQSPTHLIKTRGQQVTLRCSPKSGHDTVSWYQQALGQGPQFIFQYYEEEERQRGNFPDRFSGHQFPNYSSELNVNALLLGDSALYLCASSRRGSQETQYFGPGTRLLVL.

The chain employs TRBV10-1 and TRBJ2-7, with TRBD2 as a possible D gene (6 bases). The CDR3 extends over 14 amino acids. V lost 5 bases, J lost 5 bases, and 16 bases lay in between. In germline, CDR1 is WNHNN, CDR2 SYGVQD (reference sequence). The CDR3 DNA reads TGCGCCAGCAGTCGGGGGATGGGGGAGGACGAGCAGTACTTC. It translates to CASSRGMGEDEQYF.

The chain combines TRBV19 with TRBJ1-4, with D possibly TRBD1 on 6 matching bases. The CDR3 length is 16 residues. Germline loops: CDR1 LNHDA, CDR2 SQIVND (reference sequence). The V gene lost 8 bases and the J gene lost 0 bases, with 16 bases spanning the gap. As DNA, the CDR3 is TGTGCCAGTCGATCCCGGGGGGGCACAACTAATGAAAAACTGTTTTTT. Translation: CASRSRGGTTNEKLFF.

This clone appeared once. The chain recombines TRBV4-2 with TRBJ1-6; D is unresolved. Germline V lookup: CDR1 LGHNA, CDR2 YNFKEQ. This CDR3 comprises 17 residues. The V and J ends lost 4 bases and 0 bases respectively, with 13 bases between them. The CDR3 DNA reads TGTGCCAGCAGCCGAAATACAGAGAGCTCCTATAATTCACCCCTCCACTTT. Translated, it gives CASSRNTESSYNSPLHF.

The chain is built from TRBV2 and TRBJ1-2, with D possibly TRBD1 on 5 matching bases. This CDR3 spans 13 amino acids. Deletions cut 6 bases from V and 4 bases from J, with 12 bases between. The V gene's germline CDR1 is SNHLY and CDR2 FYNNEI. The CDR3 is CASRQGAGYGYTF. The CDR3 nucleotides are TGTGCCAGCAGGCAGGGTGCCGGCTATGGCTACACCTTC.

The chain combines TRBV5-1 with TRBJ1-2, with 9 bases identical to TRBD1. CDR3 size: 16 residues. Germline V gives CDR1 SGHRS, CDR2 YFSETQ. Losses at the gene ends were 0 bases for V and 0 bases for J; bases not matched to a gene: 3. The CDR3 spells CASSLDGTGSNYGYTF. For the CDR3, the DNA is TGCGCCAGCAGCTTGGACGGGACAGGGTCTAACTATGGCTACACCTTC. The full variable domain, completed using reference TRBV5-1 and TRBJ1-2, is KAGVTQTPRYLIKTRGQQVTLSCSPISGHRSVSWYQQTPGQGLQFLFEYFSETQRNKGNFPGRFSGRQFSNSRSEMNVSTLELGDSALYLCASSLDGTGSNYGYTFGSGTRLTVV.